A single sample is the source of the 25 T cell receptor beta chains below, sequenced in a study of blood T cell repertoires in COVID-19. Assay: immunoSEQ multiplex PCR; the TCRdb copy retains only in-frame clones and omits some. This table holds about 290,000 clones, under 90% found once. Sequences were obtained from peripheral blood. The receptors originated from a woman in her twenties or thirties with COVID-19, enrolled during active disease.

This clone appeared a single time. The genes are TRBV6-5 and TRBJ1-2; tentatively, D is TRBD1 (5 bases). CDR1 is MNHEY, CDR2 SVGAGI, per germline. This CDR3 comprises 14 residues. V lost 6 bases to trimming and J lost 4 bases, with 15 bases between them. CDR3 bases: TGTGCCAGCAGCCGTTCGGGGGGAGTCTATGGCTACACCTTC. Translating gives CASSRSGGVYGYTF.

This clone has just one count. The V gene is TRBV12-5, the J gene TRBJ1-6; 9 bases line up with TRBD1. Germline CDR1 reads LGHNT; CDR2 reads FRNRAP. The CDR3 is 17 residues long. V shed 3 bases and J 4 bases; nucleotides not matched to a gene: 7. The CDR3 nucleotides read TGTGCTAGTGGTTTTCGGACAGGGGCGAGGTATAATTCACCCCTCCACTTT. This sequence encodes CASGFRTGARYNSPLHF.

The chain joins TRBV7-9 to TRBJ2-3; 12 positions agree with TRBD2. V gave up 5 bases and J gave up 2 bases; unmatched junction bases: 8. The CDR3 loop spans 17 amino acids. The germline V gene has CDR1 SEHNR and CDR2 FQNEAQ (reference sequence). Here the CDR3 DNA reads TGTGCCAGCAGCCTGGGACTAGCGGGTAATCCCACAGATACGCAGTATTTT. Its protein is CASSLGLAGNPTDTQYF.

As regards this clone: Different DNA sequences within this sample yield the same CDR3. This rearrangement joins TRBV5-1 to TRBJ2-1; no clear D. The CDR3 length is 15 residues. The V gene's germline CDR1 is SGHRS and CDR2 YFSETQ. The V gene lost 0 bases and the J gene lost 0 bases, with 7 bases spanning the gap. CDR3 sequence reads: CASSLASSSYNEQFF. The DNA for the CDR3 is TGCGCCAGCAGCTTGGCCTCTAGCTCCTACAATGAGCAGTTCTTC.

The rearrangement joins TRBV6-4 to TRBJ2-2; D possibly corresponds to TRBD2 (5 bases). Germline V gives CDR1 MRHNA, CDR2 SNTAGT. The CDR3 loop spans 14 amino acids. Between the trimmed V and J ends, which lost 6 bases and 6 bases, there was a span of 14 bases. The CDR3: CASRPGSLAGELFF. CDR3 sequence (DNA): TGTGCCAGCAGGCCGGGATCCCTAGCCGGGGAGCTGTTTTTT.

The chain carries TRBV15 and TRBJ2-5; perhaps TRBD1 as D (5 bases). Per germline, CDR1 LNHNV and CDR2 YYDKDF (reference sequence). Between the trimmed V and J ends, which lost 8 bases and 3 bases, there was a span of 10 bases. This CDR3 is 12 amino acids long. The CDR3 nucleotides read TGTGCCACCCTCGGCAGGGAAGAGACCCAGTACTTC. Protein: CATLGREETQYF.

V gene TRBV5-6 combines with J gene TRBJ1-4; no definite D call. The CDR3 consists of 16 residues. Trimming shortened V by 4 bases and J by 0 bases, and 13 bases separated the two germline ends. CDR1 SGHDT and CDR2 YYEEEE come from the germline V gene. Written as DNA, the CDR3 is TGTGCCAGCAGCGCAACGGGGTCTGCAACTAATGAAAAACTGTTTTTT. Translating it yields CASSATGSATNEKLFF.

V gene TRBV5-4 combines with J gene TRBJ2-7; 13 bases fit TRBD2. The CDR3 is 15 amino acids. Germline values: CDR1 SGHNT, CDR2 YYREEE (reference sequence). Trimming took 4 bases from V and 4 from J; bases not matched to a gene: 5. The CDR3 DNA follows: TGTGCCAGCAGCGTCTCGACTAGCGGGGGGTACGAGCAGTACTTC. Translated, it gives CASSVSTSGGYEQYF.

This sequence joins TRBV10-3 and TRBJ1-2; a possible D gene is TRBD1 (6 bases). V was clipped by 10 bases and J by 5 bases, with 17 bases between them. Germline assignment: CDR1 ENHRY and CDR2 SYGVKD. There are 13 residues in the CDR3. The CDR3 DNA follows: TGTGCCACCGTACAGGGATTTCTTTATGGCTACACCTTC. Its protein product is CATVQGFLYGYTF.

The chain recombines TRBV5-1 with TRBJ2-7; 10 bases agree with TRBD1. CDR1 is SGHRS, CDR2 YFSETQ, per germline. CDR3 size: 15 residues. V was pared by 7 bases and J by 3 bases, with 10 bases of the junction left unmatched. The CDR3 sequence: CASYPDRGLFYEQYF. The CDR3, as DNA: TGCGCCAGCTACCCCGACAGGGGGCTTTTCTACGAGCAGTACTTC. Looking up the rest from reference TRBV5-1 and TRBJ2-7 gives the full variable domain: KAGVTQTPRYLIKTRGQQVTLSCSPISGHRSVSWYQQTPGQGLQFLFEYFSETQRNKGNFPGRFSGRQFSNSRSEMNVSTLELGDSALYLCASYPDRGLFYEQYFGPGTRLTVT.

The chain employs TRBV24-1 and TRBJ2-7; D unclear. Trimming stripped 4 bases from V and 4 bases from J, with 10 bases between. Germline V gives CDR1 KGHDR, CDR2 SFDVKD. The length of the CDR3 is 13 residues. CDR3 amino acids: CATSDPYGYEQYF. In nucleotides, the CDR3 is TGTGCCACCAGTGACCCCTACGGGTACGAGCAGTACTTC.

The chain has TRBV29-1 and TRBJ1-1; 7 nucleotides line up with TRBD1. There are 12 residues in the CDR3. Germline CDR1 SQVTM, CDR2 ANQGSEA. V dropped 4 bases and J dropped 3; count of bases not matched to a gene: 2. For the CDR3, the DNA is TGCAGCGTTGCCAGGGGGGACACTGAAGCTTTCTTT. Translation gives CSVARGDTEAFF.

This chain links TRBV7-2 with TRBJ2-5; 9 bases align to TRBD2. The CDR3 contains 16 residues. V lost 1 base to trimming and J lost 5 bases; unmatched junction nucleotides: 8. The germline CDR1 and CDR2 sequences are SGHTA and FQGNSA. CDR3 DNA: TGTGCCAGCAGCTTAGTTCGTGGCGGGGGGGAGGAGACCCAGTACTTC. It encodes CASSLVRGGGEETQYF.

V and J are TRBV3-1 (or the pseudogene TRBV3-2) and TRBJ2-7; D might be TRBD1 (5 bases). Trimming cost V 1 base and J 12 bases, with 13 bases left between them. Germline V lookup: CDR1 LGHDT, CDR2 YNNKEL (reference sequence). The CDR3 contains 12 residues. This CDR3 reads CASSQVTGEAYF. CDR3 sequence (DNA): TGTGCCAGCAGCCAAGTTACAGGCGAGGCGTACTTC.

This clone was detected once. This chain joins TRBV7-9 and TRBJ1-5; TRBD1 agrees at 7 bases. CDR1 is SEHNR and CDR2 is FQNEAQ in the germline V gene (reference sequence). Trimming at V came to 3 bases and at J to 1 base, leaving 3 bases not matched to a gene. CDR3 length: 15 residues. CDR3 region: CASSFGTASNQPQHF. Here the CDR3 DNA reads TGTGCCAGCAGCTTCGGGACAGCAAGCAATCAGCCCCAGCATTTT.

The J gene is TRBJ2-1, the V gene TRBV19, with 9 bases fitting TRBD1. V was pared by 3 bases and J by 7 bases, with 10 bases of the junction left unmatched. The length of the CDR3 is 16 residues. Germline V gene sequence: CDR1 LNHDA, CDR2 SQIVND (reference sequence). The CDR3: CASSMGHRGPMNEQFF. For the CDR3, the DNA is TGTGCCAGTAGTATGGGTCACAGGGGGCCCATGAATGAGCAGTTCTTC.

V is TRBV19 and J is TRBJ2-1; a possible D gene is TRBD1 (5 bases). Per the germline V gene, CDR1 is LNHDA and CDR2 is SQIVND (reference sequence). The length of the CDR3 is 13 residues. Between the trimmed V and J ends, which lost 2 bases and 6 bases, there was a span of 8 bases. As DNA, the CDR3 is TGTGCCAGTAGTATACTAGGGGTCAATGAGCAGTTCTTC. This sequence encodes CASSILGVNEQFF.

This chain joins TRBV11-3 and TRBJ2-5, with TRBD1 matching over 7 bases. From germline, CDR1 is SGHNT and CDR2 YENEEA. The length of the CDR3 is 14 residues. V was clipped by 5 bases and J by 2 bases; unmatched bases: 5. In DNA form, the CDR3 reads TGTGCCAGCAGCCCTACCAGGGGGCAAGAGACCCAGTACTTC. Protein sequence: CASSPTRGQETQYF. Drawing the rest from reference TRBV11-3 and TRBJ2-5, the complete variable domain is EAGVVQSPRYKIIEKKQPVAFWCNPISGHNTLYWYLQNLGQGPELLIRYENEEAVDDSQLPKDRFSAERLKGVDSTLKIQPAELGDSAVYLCASSPTRGQETQYFGPGTRLLVL.

This chain links TRBV5-1 with TRBJ2-2; a possible D gene is TRBD1 (5 bases). V lost 4 bases to trimming and J lost 8 bases, with 12 bases between them. The CDR3 is 13 residues long. Per germline, CDR1 SGHRS and CDR2 YFSETQ. CDR3 sequence: CASSPGRVGELFF. In DNA form, the CDR3 reads TGCGCCAGCAGCCCGGGCAGGGTGGGGGAGCTGTTTTTT.

The V and J genes are TRBV2 and TRBJ1-1, with D unresolved. V lost 4 bases to trimming and J lost 7 bases, with 10 bases between them. The CDR3 has 12 residues. The germline V gene encodes CDR1 SNHLY and CDR2 FYNNEI. The CDR3 sequence is CASSVEAGEAFF. The CDR3 coding sequence is TGTGCCAGCAGTGTGGAGGCCGGTGAAGCTTTCTTT.

This chain joins TRBV4-1 and TRBJ2-7, with D perhaps TRBD1 (6 bases). CDR1 MGHRA and CDR2 YSYEKL come from the germline V gene. The CDR3 is made up of 18 amino acids. The V end was cut by 5 bases, the J end by 6 bases, with 29 bases between. The DNA of the CDR3 is TGCGCCAGCAGCTACGTCCCGGGACAAGGCGAAGGGCTGGGCGAGCAGTACTTC. Its protein is CASSYVPGQGEGLGEQYF.

CDR3 coding DNA: TGTGCCAGCAGTAAAACTAGCGGGGGGCCTGTCGGCACAGATACGCAGTATTTT. Translating it yields CASSKTSGGPVGTDTQYF. V gene TRBV28 combines with J gene TRBJ2-3; 12 nucleotides line up with TRBD2. V shed 5 bases and J 1 base; nucleotides not matched to a gene: 10. The CDR3 extends over 18 amino acids. Germline V gives CDR1 MDHEN, CDR2 SYDVKM.

The V and J genes are TRBV7-9 and TRBJ2-1; TRBD1 agrees at 9 bases. Looked up from germline, CDR1 is SEHNR and CDR2 is FQNEAQ (reference sequence). J was trimmed by 6 bases and V by 5 bases; bases with no gene match: 8. The CDR3 spans 15 residues. The CDR3 loop is CASSLLGTGFNEQFF. DNA of the CDR3: TGTGCCAGCAGCCTGCTCGGGACAGGGTTCAATGAGCAGTTCTTC.

This clone was observed a single time. V is TRBV6-5 and J is TRBJ2-5; 10 nucleotides line up with TRBD1. CDR1 is MNHEY and CDR2 is SVGAGI in the germline V gene. Trimming took 6 bases from V and 2 from J; bases not matched to a gene: 6. There are 15 residues in the CDR3. The CDR3 coding sequence is TGTGCCAGCAGAACGGGGACAGGGGCACAAGAGACCCAGTACTTC. Residues: CASRTGTGAQETQYF.

The genes are TRBV6-6 and TRBJ2-5; 7 bases align to TRBD2. With 2 bases clipped from V and 2 bases from J, the junction kept 8 bases outside the gene matches. CDR3 length: 16 residues. From germline, CDR1 is MNHNY and CDR2 SVGAGI (reference sequence). The DNA for the CDR3 is TGTGCCAGCAGTTACGGGAGGGTAGCTGGACAAGAGACCCAGTACTTC. This encodes CASSYGRVAGQETQYF.